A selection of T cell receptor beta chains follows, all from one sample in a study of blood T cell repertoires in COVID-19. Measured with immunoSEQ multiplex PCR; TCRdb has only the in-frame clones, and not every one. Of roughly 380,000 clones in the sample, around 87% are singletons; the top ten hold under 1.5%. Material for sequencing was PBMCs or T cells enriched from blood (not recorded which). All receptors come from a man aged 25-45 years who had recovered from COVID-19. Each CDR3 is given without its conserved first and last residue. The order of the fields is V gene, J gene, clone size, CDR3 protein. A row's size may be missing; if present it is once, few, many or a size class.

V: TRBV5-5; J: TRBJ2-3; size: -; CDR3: ASSFSGGWSDTQY
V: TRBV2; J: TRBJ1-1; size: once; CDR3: ASNPLAGAVTEAF
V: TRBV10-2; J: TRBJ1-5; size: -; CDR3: ASRTGLSNQPQH
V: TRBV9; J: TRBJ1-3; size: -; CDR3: ASSPGGSGNTIY
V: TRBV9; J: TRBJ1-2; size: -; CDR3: ASSVAGAYHSSPYYGYT
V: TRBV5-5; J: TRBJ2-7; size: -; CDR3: ASSLDPGQSFHEQY
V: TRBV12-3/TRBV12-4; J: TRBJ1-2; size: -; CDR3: ASSFLNYGYT
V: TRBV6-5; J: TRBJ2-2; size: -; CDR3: ASSYGDRTAGELF
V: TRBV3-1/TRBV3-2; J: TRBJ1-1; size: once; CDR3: ASSQVGTGHVGTEAF
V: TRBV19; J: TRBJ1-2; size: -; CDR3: ASSFFTGPYGYT
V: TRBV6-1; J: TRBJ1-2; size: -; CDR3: ASSDRGSYGYT
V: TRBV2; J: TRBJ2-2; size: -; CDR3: ASSQRLAGGTGELF